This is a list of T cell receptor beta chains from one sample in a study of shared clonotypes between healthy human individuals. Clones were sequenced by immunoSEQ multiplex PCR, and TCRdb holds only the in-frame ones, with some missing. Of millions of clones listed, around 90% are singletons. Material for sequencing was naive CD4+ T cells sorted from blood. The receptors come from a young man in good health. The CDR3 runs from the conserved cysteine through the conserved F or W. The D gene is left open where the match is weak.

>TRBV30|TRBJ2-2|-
TGTGCCTGGAGTGTGTCTCCCCCCTCGCACGGGACCGGGGAGCTGTTTTTT
CAWSVSPPSHGTGELFF
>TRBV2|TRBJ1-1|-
TGTGCCAGCAGTGACCGCGGAACTGAAGCTTTCTTT
CASSDRGTEAFF
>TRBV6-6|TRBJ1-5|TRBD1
TGTGCCAGCAGTTACGAGGAGGGGGCAGGGCAGCCCCAGCATTTT
CASSYEEGAGQPQHF
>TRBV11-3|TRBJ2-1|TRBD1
TGTGCCAGCAGCTCCGGACAGGTCGGCAATGAGCAGTTCTTC
CASSSGQVGNEQFF
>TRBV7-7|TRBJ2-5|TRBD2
TGTGCTAGCAGCTTAATAACTAGCGGGGCAGAGACCCAGTACTTC
CASSLITSGAETQYF
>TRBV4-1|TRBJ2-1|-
TGCGCCAGCAGCCAAGATATTTGGGCCCCTGAAAGGGAGCAGTTCTTC
CASSQDIWAPEREQFF
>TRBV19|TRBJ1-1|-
TGTGCCAGTAGCCACTCCCGGTCGGTGAGCACTGAAGCTTTCTTT
CASSHSRSVSTEAFF
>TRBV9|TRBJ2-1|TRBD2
TGTGCCAGCAACCCCTTAGCGGGGGGGCCGTTCCCTGAGCAGTTCTTC
CASNPLAGGPFPEQFF
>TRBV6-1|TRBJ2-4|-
TGTGCCAGCAGCGCGGACGGGGGCCTTCAGTACTTC
CASSADGGLQYF
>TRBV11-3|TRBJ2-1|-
TGTGCCAGCAGCTTAGAAGGGACTGCAGCCCACAATGAGCAGTTCTTC
CASSLEGTAAHNEQFF
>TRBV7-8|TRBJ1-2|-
TGTGCCAGCAGTTCAAAAGGGGGGAACTATGGCTACACCTTC
CASSSKGGNYGYTF
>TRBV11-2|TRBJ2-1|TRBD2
TGTGCCAGCAGCTTAGGAACCCGACTAGCGGGAGTCAATGAGCAGTTCTTC
CASSLGTRLAGVNEQFF
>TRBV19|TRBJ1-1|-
TGTGCCAGTAGTCGGGGTTGGGAAGCTTTCTTT
CASSRGWEAFF
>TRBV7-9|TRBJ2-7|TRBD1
TGTGCCAGCAGCGCTCCCGGGACAGGGTTCTCCGAGCAGTACTTC
CASSAPGTGFSEQYF
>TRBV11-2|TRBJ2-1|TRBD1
TGTGCCAGCAGTTCCGACAGGGGGCTCCCCTACAATGAGCAGTTCTTC
CASSSDRGLPYNEQFF
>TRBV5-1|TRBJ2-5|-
TGCGCCAGCAGCCAGGGTGAGACCCAGTACTTC
CASSQGETQYF
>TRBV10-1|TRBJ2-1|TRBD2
TGCGCCAGCACCCCAGGACTAGCGGGAGAGAATGAGCAGTTCTTC
CASTPGLAGENEQFF
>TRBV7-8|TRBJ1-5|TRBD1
TGTGCCAGCAGCCTCTACCGGGACAGGGGGCAGCCCCAGCATTTT
CASSLYRDRGQPQHF
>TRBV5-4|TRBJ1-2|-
TGTGCCAGCAGTCTCGACAATAATGCTGGCTACACCTTC
CASSLDNNAGYTF
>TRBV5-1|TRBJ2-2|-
TGCGCCAGCAGCTTTCTTCTAGCTTCCACCGGGGAGCTGTTTTTT
CASSFLLASTGELFF
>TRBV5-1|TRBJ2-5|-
TGCGCCAGCAGCCGACCCCAGGGCCCGGGGCAAGAGACCCAGTACTTC
CASSRPQGPGQETQYF
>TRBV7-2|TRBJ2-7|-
TGTGCCAGCAGCATCGACAGGTTCCCGCCAGAGCAGTACTTC
CASSIDRFPPEQYF